Listed below are T cell receptor beta chains from one sample, sequenced in a study of T-cell memory formation after mild COVID-19. TCRdb re-called the 5' RACE reads with MiXCR, one entry per CDR3 protein. The table includes 110,000 to 150,000 distinct CDR3 sequences, 14% detected once. Sequencing was done on a sample of PBMCs or a T cell subset sorted from them (not recorded which). These receptors all stem from an adult woman who had mild COVID-19 (a few samples of this study predate the infection). Cell type and time point are not known. The CDR3 runs from the conserved cysteine through the conserved F or W. Fields, in order: D gene, J gene, V gene, clone size, CDR3 length, CDR3 protein, CDR3 DNA. The D gene is left open where the match is weak. Clone size is stated in some rows and not others, as once, few, many or a class when expanded.

NA TRBJ1-2 TRBV19 many 16 CASSTSKGQGFYGYTF TGTGCCAGTAGTACCAGCAAGGGACAAGGTTTCTATGGCTACACCTTC
TRBD1 TRBJ2-2 TRBV7-9 few 14 CASRPDRDTGELFF TGTGCCAGCAGACCAGACAGGGACACCGGGGAGCTGTTTTTT
TRBD2 TRBJ2-1 TRBV9 NA 17 CASSDQKGAGGGNEQFF TGTGCCAGCAGCGACCAAAAGGGAGCGGGGGGCGGGAATGAGCAGTTCTTC
NA TRBJ1-1 TRBV9 NA 18 CASSPLGTPLDSATEAFF TGTGCCAGCAGCCCACTCGGGACGCCTTTGGACAGCGCAACTGAAGCTTTCTTT
NA TRBJ2-2 TRBV30 few 13 CAWSVEGTGELFF TGTGCCTGGAGTGTCGAAGGCACCGGGGAGCTGTTTTTT
NA TRBJ2-1 TRBV29-1 many 14 CSVDYGQISGEQFF TGCAGCGTTGACTATGGGCAGATCTCGGGTGAGCAGTTCTTC
TRBD1 TRBJ2-7 TRBV2 NA 15 CASSHPGQGIYEQYF TGTGCCAGCAGTCATCCGGGACAGGGTATATACGAGCAGTACTTC
NA TRBJ2-1 TRBV3-1 few 16 CASSQGSSGARNEQFF TGTGCCAGCAGCCAAGGTAGTTCGGGGGCACGGAATGAGCAGTTCTTC
TRBD2 TRBJ2-2 TRBV13 few 15 CASSPGGARSGELFF TGTGCCAGCAGCCCGGGAGGCGCGAGATCCGGGGAGCTGTTTTTT
NA TRBJ1-4 TRBV11-1 few 15 CASSTDRDLNEKLFF TGTGCCAGCAGCACCGACCGGGACCTGAATGAAAAACTGTTTTTT
NA TRBJ2-3 TRBV4-1 NA 14 CASSPLGGPDTQYF TGCGCCAGCAGCCCACTGGGGGGCCCAGATACGCAGTATTTT
TRBD2 TRBJ2-1 TRBV3-1 NA 15 CASSPSGTTYNEQFF TGTGCCAGCAGCCCTAGCGGGACAACCTACAATGAGCAGTTCTTC
TRBD1 TRBJ1-1 TRBV27 NA 13 CASRQGTATEAFF TGTGCCAGCAGGCAAGGGACAGCTACCGAAGCTTTCTTT
TRBD1 TRBJ2-5 TRBV5-1 few 15 CASSSGTGSQETQYF TGCGCCAGCAGCTCTGGGACAGGGAGCCAAGAGACCCAGTACTTC
NA TRBJ1-2 TRBV2 NA 14 CASSDGDPNYGYTF TGTGCCAGCAGTGACGGCGACCCTAACTATGGCTACACCTTC
NA TRBJ2-3 TRBV29-1 few 14 CSVVQGLTYRTQYF TGCAGCGTGGTACAGGGACTTACCTATCGTACGCAGTATTTT
NA TRBJ2-6 TRBV2 NA 17 CASSERPGLSGANVLTF TGTGCCAGCAGTGAACGGCCGGGACTCTCTGGGGCCAACGTCCTGACTTTC
TRBD1 TRBJ2-2 TRBV12-3/TRBV12-4 few 15 CASRSGTENTGELFF TGTGCCAGCAGATCCGGGACAGAGAACACCGGGGAGCTGTTTTTT
NA TRBJ1-3 TRBV18 NA 15 CASSRDWTSGNTIYF TGTGCCAGCTCGCGGGACTGGACCTCTGGAAACACCATATATTTT
TRBD1 TRBJ1-1 TRBV5-1 few 15 CASSPGQGINTEAFF TGCGCCAGCAGCCCGGGACAGGGAATTAACACTGAAGCTTTCTTT
TRBD1 TRBJ2-7 TRBV10-3 NA 13 CAIQGAADYEQYF TGTGCCATCCAGGGGGCTGCTGACTACGAGCAGTACTTC
NA TRBJ2-5 TRBV5-8 NA 14 CASTPLGGAETQYF TGTGCCAGCACCCCCCTTGGGGGGGCCGAGACCCAGTACTTC
TRBD1 TRBJ2-3 TRBV5-6 NA 16 CASRWTRTGGTDTQYF TGTGCCAGCAGATGGACCCGGACAGGAGGAACAGATACGCAGTATTTT
TRBD1 TRBJ1-2 TRBV13 NA 14 CASSSDRSLYGYTF TGTGCCAGCAGCTCGGACAGGTCCCTGTATGGCTACACCTTC
TRBD1 TRBJ2-7 TRBV7-9 NA 15 CASSSTGQNPHEQYF TGTGCCAGCAGCTCGACAGGGCAAAACCCCCACGAGCAGTACTTC
NA TRBJ2-1 TRBV4-3 few 16 CASSQEGGGPGDEQFF TGCGCCAGCAGCCAAGAAGGGGGAGGGCCCGGCGATGAGCAGTTCTTC
NA TRBJ1-1 TRBV2 few 11 CASARGGEVFF TGTGCCAGCGCCAGAGGCGGGGAAGTTTTCTTT
TRBD1 TRBJ2-5 TRBV29-1 NA 14 CSVEPGQGQETQYF TGCAGCGTAGAACCGGGACAGGGGCAAGAGACCCAGTACTTC
NA TRBJ1-1 TRBV7-9 few 14 CASRSVDSNTEAFF TGTGCCAGCAGGTCTGTGGACAGCAACACTGAAGCTTTCTTT
NA TRBJ2-3 TRBV7-9 many 14 CASSLSESTDTQYF TGTGCCAGCAGCTTATCCGAGAGCACAGATACGCAGTATTTT
TRBD1 TRBJ1-1 TRBV12-3/TRBV12-4 NA 14 CASSRGQGITEAFF TGTGCCAGCAGCCGAGGACAGGGAATCACTGAAGCTTTCTTT
NA TRBJ2-1 TRBV7-6 many 12 CASSLAVNEQFF TGTGCCAGCAGCTTAGCGGTGAATGAGCAGTTCTTC
NA TRBJ2-4 TRBV9 few 13 CASSVNDKNIQYF TGTGCCAGCAGCGTTAATGACAAAAACATTCAGTACTTC
NA TRBJ1-1 TRBV7-9 NA 15 CASSFPQGVDTEAFF TGTGCCAGCAGCTTCCCACAGGGCGTAGACACTGAAGCTTTCTTT
TRBD1 TRBJ1-5 TRBV27 few 15 CASSLWTGRDQPQHF TGTGCCAGCAGTTTATGGACAGGGAGAGATCAGCCCCAGCATTTT
NA TRBJ2-1 TRBV7-2 NA 13 CASSLYWGNEQFF TGTGCCAGCAGCTTATACTGGGGTAATGAGCAGTTCTTC
NA TRBJ2-7 TRBV7-6 few 17 CASSSRLLGVSSYEQYF TGTGCCAGCAGCTCCCGGCTTCTGGGGGTTAGCTCCTACGAGCAGTACTTC
TRBD1 TRBJ2-1 TRBV15 NA 14 CATTPGQGAKEQFF TGTGCCACCACCCCGGGACAGGGGGCTAAGGAGCAGTTCTTC
NA TRBJ1-1 TRBV6-6 NA 13 CASTPAGWAEAFF TGTGCCAGCACCCCGGCAGGGTGGGCTGAAGCTTTCTTT
TRBD2 TRBJ2-1 TRBV15 few 16 CATSGLAGGLYNEQFF TGTGCCACCAGCGGACTAGCGGGGGGGTTGTACAATGAGCAGTTCTTC
NA TRBJ2-1 TRBV4-1 NA 13 CASSRGTINEQFF TGCGCCAGCAGCCGTGGGACAATCAATGAGCAGTTCTTC
TRBD2 TRBJ2-1 TRBV7-2 NA 18 CASSPLAGGPPTYNEQFF TGTGCCAGCAGCCCTCTAGCGGGAGGGCCCCCCACCTACAATGAGCAGTTCTTC
TRBD2 TRBJ2-7 TRBV11-2 NA 14 CASSLSSGNYEQYF TGTGCCAGCAGCTTGTCGAGCGGGAATTACGAGCAGTACTTC
NA TRBJ2-7 TRBV4-3 few 17 CASSQDYGQPSTYEQYF TGCGCCAGCAGCCAAGATTATGGTCAGCCTTCTACCTACGAGCAGTACTTC
TRBD1 TRBJ2-1 TRBV7-6 NA 15 CASTPPDRVYNEQFF TGTGCCAGCACCCCGCCCGACAGGGTCTACAATGAGCAGTTCTTC
TRBD2 TRBJ2-5 TRBV27 NA 15 CASSSGGSGQETQYF TGTGCCAGCAGTTCGGGAGGGTCCGGCCAAGAGACCCAGTACTTC
NA TRBJ1-1 TRBV30 few 16 CAWSVPKLTENTEAFF TGTGCCTGGAGTGTACCCAAGCTGACGGAGAACACTGAAGCTTTCTTT
NA TRBJ2-3 TRBV9 NA 16 CASSETRGARTDTQYF TGTGCCAGCAGCGAGACTAGGGGTGCTAGGACAGATACGCAGTATTTT
NA TRBJ2-1 TRBV12-3/TRBV12-4 many 15 CASTPGGYGGWEQFF TGTGCCAGCACCCCAGGGGGGTACGGCGGGTGGGAGCAGTTCTTC
NA TRBJ1-5 TRBV4-1 NA 15 CASSQDLGVYQPQHF TGCGCCAGCAGCCAAGATCTCGGGGTCTATCAGCCCCAGCATTTT
TRBD1 TRBJ1-2 TRBV29-1 NA 14 CSVEDRTGVNGYTF TGCAGCGTTGAAGACCGGACAGGGGTAAATGGCTACACCTTC
NA TRBJ1-1 TRBV19 NA 13 CASSVLKNTEAFF TGTGCCAGTAGTGTACTAAAGAACACTGAAGCTTTCTTT
NA TRBJ2-7 TRBV5-6 NA 14 CASSLSRQTYEQYF TGTGCCAGCAGCTTATCGCGGCAGACCTACGAGCAGTACTTC
NA TRBJ1-5 TRBV2 NA 13 CASSDPVNQPQHF TGTGCCAGCAGTGACCCGGTTAATCAGCCCCAGCATTTT
NA TRBJ1-3 TRBV7-9 NA 13 CASSPDQGNTIYF TGTGCCAGCAGTCCCGACCAGGGAAACACCATATATTTT
TRBD2 TRBJ2-1 TRBV19 few 14 CASKEAGSGNEQFF TGTGCCAGTAAGGAAGCGGGATCGGGAAATGAGCAGTTCTTC
TRBD1 TRBJ2-1 TRBV6-1 few 14 CASSEPASGGEQFF TGTGCCAGCAGTGAGCCCGCCTCAGGGGGCGAGCAGTTCTTC